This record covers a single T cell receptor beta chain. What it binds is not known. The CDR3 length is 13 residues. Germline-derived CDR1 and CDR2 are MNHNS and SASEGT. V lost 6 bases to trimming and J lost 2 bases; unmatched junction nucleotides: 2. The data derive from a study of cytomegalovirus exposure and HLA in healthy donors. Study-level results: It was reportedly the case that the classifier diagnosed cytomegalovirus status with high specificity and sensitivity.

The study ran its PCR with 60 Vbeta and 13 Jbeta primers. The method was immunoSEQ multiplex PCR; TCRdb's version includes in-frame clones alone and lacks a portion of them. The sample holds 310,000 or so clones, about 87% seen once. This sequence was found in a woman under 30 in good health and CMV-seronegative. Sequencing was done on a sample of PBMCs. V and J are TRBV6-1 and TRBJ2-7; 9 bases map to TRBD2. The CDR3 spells CASRLAGAYEQYF. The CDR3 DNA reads TGTGCCAGCAGATTAGCGGGGGCCTACGAGCAGTACTTC.